This is a list of T cell receptor beta chains from one sample in a study of CD8 T cells in ankylosing spondylitis. TCRdb used MiXCR to reprocess the 5' RACE reads, holding one entry per CDR3 protein. Found here are 150,000 to 200,000 distinct CDR3 sequences, roughly 34% of them singletons; the top ten hold 4.5% to 6%. Sequences were obtained from synovial fluid, either unsorted or a sorted T cell fraction (not recorded which). Every receptor here comes from a male donor with ankylosing spondylitis. Both conserved end residues are trimmed from each CDR3. Fields, in order: clone size, J gene, V gene, CDR3 protein. Size is stated for part of the rows, as once, few or many counts, or as a class when the clone is expanded.

clone size: .; J gene: TRBJ2-7; V gene: TRBV5-1; CDR3 protein: ASSLASLYEQY
clone size: .; J gene: TRBJ2-1; V gene: TRBV3-1; CDR3 protein: ASSEDRVNEQF
clone size: .; J gene: TRBJ2-7; V gene: TRBV7-2; CDR3 protein: ASSTRGRYEQY
clone size: .; J gene: TRBJ1-6; V gene: TRBV18; CDR3 protein: ASSSGPGQNSPLH
clone size: few; J gene: TRBJ1-1; V gene: TRBV7-9; CDR3 protein: ASGRLETEAF
clone size: .; J gene: TRBJ2-1; V gene: TRBV7-9; CDR3 protein: ASSFPRQHLYNEQF
clone size: many; J gene: TRBJ2-1; V gene: TRBV10-1; CDR3 protein: ASSEANEQF
clone size: .; J gene: TRBJ2-5; V gene: TRBV11-2; CDR3 protein: ASSSKSSVQTQY
clone size: .; J gene: TRBJ2-1; V gene: TRBV6-2/TRBV6-3; CDR3 protein: ASTPVGRTENEQF
clone size: once; J gene: TRBJ2-1; V gene: TRBV10-1; CDR3 protein: ASSPSGAYNEQF
clone size: .; J gene: TRBJ2-1; V gene: TRBV12-3/TRBV12-4; CDR3 protein: ASRHRETAYNEQF
clone size: .; J gene: TRBJ1-2; V gene: TRBV20-1; CDR3 protein: SARPGQGRGYT
clone size: .; J gene: TRBJ2-7; V gene: TRBV5-1; CDR3 protein: ASSGLLARDSYEQY
clone size: .; J gene: TRBJ1-5; V gene: TRBV20-1; CDR3 protein: SARGGKSNQPQH
clone size: .; J gene: TRBJ1-1; V gene: TRBV6-5; CDR3 protein: ASTGGQGAF
clone size: few; J gene: TRBJ1-2; V gene: TRBV18; CDR3 protein: ASSPPQRSDGYT
clone size: few; J gene: TRBJ2-7; V gene: TRBV4-2; CDR3 protein: ASSTRGPSGTHEQY
clone size: .; J gene: TRBJ2-7; V gene: TRBV28; CDR3 protein: ASSLALPGWEQY
clone size: .; J gene: TRBJ1-4; V gene: TRBV10-1; CDR3 protein: ASTPGGIVANEKLF
clone size: .; J gene: TRBJ1-1; V gene: TRBV11-2; CDR3 protein: ASSLGNQNTEAF
clone size: many; J gene: TRBJ1-2; V gene: TRBV15; CDR3 protein: ATSTNRVGYT
clone size: few; J gene: TRBJ2-7; V gene: TRBV5-1; CDR3 protein: ASSDRSTTYEQY
clone size: .; J gene: TRBJ2-1; V gene: TRBV4-2; CDR3 protein: ASSQGTPGLAGLVEQF
clone size: .; J gene: TRBJ1-5; V gene: TRBV24-1; CDR3 protein: ATSDLGDEGRFVNQPQH
clone size: few; J gene: TRBJ1-4; V gene: TRBV4-1; CDR3 protein: ASSQGGDPTNEKLF
clone size: .; J gene: TRBJ2-7; V gene: TRBV7-8; CDR3 protein: ASSLGAHSYEQY
clone size: .; J gene: TRBJ2-3; V gene: TRBV12-3/TRBV12-4; CDR3 protein: ASSQEDTQY
clone size: few; J gene: TRBJ1-5; V gene: TRBV28; CDR3 protein: ASSLQPGGNQPQH
clone size: .; J gene: TRBJ1-5; V gene: TRBV2; CDR3 protein: ASSETAVLGPQH
clone size: .; J gene: TRBJ2-5; V gene: TRBV7-6; CDR3 protein: ASSWTSGETQY
clone size: .; J gene: TRBJ1-5; V gene: TRBV29-1; CDR3 protein: SAGGENQPQH
clone size: .; J gene: TRBJ1-5; V gene: TRBV6-2/TRBV6-3; CDR3 protein: ASRQINQPQH
clone size: .; J gene: TRBJ2-7; V gene: TRBV20-1; CDR3 protein: SARLAGAGDEQY
clone size: few; J gene: TRBJ2-5; V gene: TRBV9; CDR3 protein: ASSVTGGWPETQY
clone size: .; J gene: TRBJ1-3; V gene: TRBV20-1; CDR3 protein: SVVTDGNTIY
clone size: few; J gene: TRBJ2-2; V gene: TRBV15; CDR3 protein: ATSRDRNTGELF
clone size: .; J gene: TRBJ2-3; V gene: TRBV5-4; CDR3 protein: ASSLSRGSTDTQY
clone size: .; J gene: TRBJ2-7; V gene: TRBV12-3/TRBV12-4; CDR3 protein: ASSLESHASYEQY
clone size: .; J gene: TRBJ2-1; V gene: TRBV9; CDR3 protein: ASSVAASGGNNEQF
clone size: .; J gene: TRBJ1-5; V gene: TRBV28; CDR3 protein: ASRGGGRQNNQPQH
clone size: .; J gene: TRBJ2-2; V gene: TRBV12-3/TRBV12-4; CDR3 protein: ASSIPGLMNTGELF
clone size: once; J gene: TRBJ1-2; V gene: TRBV19; CDR3 protein: ASSAPGQGLYGYT
clone size: .; J gene: TRBJ2-7; V gene: TRBV28; CDR3 protein: ASMALSSYEQY
clone size: few; J gene: TRBJ2-1; V gene: TRBV14; CDR3 protein: ASSLTGKSYNEQF
clone size: .; J gene: TRBJ2-1; V gene: TRBV7-9; CDR3 protein: ASSLGGVIYNEQF
clone size: many; J gene: TRBJ2-7; V gene: TRBV20-1; CDR3 protein: SARAGGGEQY
clone size: once; J gene: TRBJ2-3; V gene: TRBV29-1; CDR3 protein: SVGAADTQY
clone size: few; J gene: TRBJ1-2; V gene: TRBV12-3/TRBV12-4; CDR3 protein: ASSQEETGYT
clone size: few; J gene: TRBJ2-7; V gene: TRBV5-6; CDR3 protein: ASSPMASGALYEQY
clone size: few; J gene: TRBJ1-2; V gene: TRBV30; CDR3 protein: AWSTTDLGGYT
clone size: .; J gene: TRBJ1-1; V gene: TRBV5-5; CDR3 protein: ASSFLLGRDTEAF
clone size: .; J gene: TRBJ2-1; V gene: TRBV5-5; CDR3 protein: ASSSTRGSYNEQF
clone size: few; J gene: TRBJ1-5; V gene: TRBV20-1; CDR3 protein: SARLQGNQPQH
clone size: few; J gene: TRBJ1-3; V gene: TRBV14; CDR3 protein: ASSTTGNTIY
clone size: .; J gene: TRBJ1-3; V gene: TRBV5-1; CDR3 protein: ASSFGRPGQPGNTIY